Detailed here is one T cell receptor (beta chain). Its antigen remains unknown. Sequencing targeted expressed TCRB transcripts, as all isolated RNA had been reverse transcribed. The protocol was immunoSEQ multiplex PCR, while the TCRdb copy is restricted to in-frame clones and leaves out a portion. This sample has about 330,000 clones; 11% occur once, and the top ten carry roughly 0.016%. These data come from a study of beta chain features in type 1 diabetes. Whole-study findings and limits: Patients and controls would share equally any PCR tilt toward shorter templates. It was not settled here whether HLA type affects TCRB rearrangement.

Blood was drawn once from each donor into heparinised tubes. The draws averaged around 0.12 L. This CDR3 region has 14 residues. The germline gives CDR1 LNHDA, CDR2 SQIVND (reference sequence). Trimming took off 5 bases at V and 2 bases at J, with 7 bases between the two ends. The gene calls are TRBV19 and TRBJ2-6; D might be TRBD2 (5 bases). The material sequenced was naive CD4+ T cells from blood. This TCR was sampled from a woman aged 25 to 39 in good health. DNA of the CDR3: TGTGCCAGTAGTCGGGGTGCTGGGGCCAACGTCCTGACTTTC. Its protein product is CASSRGAGANVLTF.